This T cell receptor (beta chain) was sequenced for a study of blood T cell repertoires in COVID-19. Overall study context: Acute-phase and convalescent COVID-19 samples originated in the United States, Italy and Spain.

Profiled with immunoSEQ multiplex PCR; TCRdb holds only in-frame clones, not every one. The profile covers more than 300,000 clones, with 86% appearing a single time and around 1.6% taken by the ten largest. The CDR3 length is 11 residues. V trimming: 8 bases; J trimming: 3 bases; junction bases outside the gene matches: 0. Germline V CDR1 and CDR2: DFQATT, SNEGSKA (reference sequence). The TCR was taken from a woman aged 45-65 years with acute or convalescent COVID-19. The rearrangement uses TRBV20-1 and TRBJ2-1, with 8 bases lining up with TRBD2. Input material: peripheral blood. CDR3 in amino acids: CSSGSYNEQFF. For the CDR3, the DNA is TGCAGTAGCGGGAGCTACAATGAGCAGTTCTTC.